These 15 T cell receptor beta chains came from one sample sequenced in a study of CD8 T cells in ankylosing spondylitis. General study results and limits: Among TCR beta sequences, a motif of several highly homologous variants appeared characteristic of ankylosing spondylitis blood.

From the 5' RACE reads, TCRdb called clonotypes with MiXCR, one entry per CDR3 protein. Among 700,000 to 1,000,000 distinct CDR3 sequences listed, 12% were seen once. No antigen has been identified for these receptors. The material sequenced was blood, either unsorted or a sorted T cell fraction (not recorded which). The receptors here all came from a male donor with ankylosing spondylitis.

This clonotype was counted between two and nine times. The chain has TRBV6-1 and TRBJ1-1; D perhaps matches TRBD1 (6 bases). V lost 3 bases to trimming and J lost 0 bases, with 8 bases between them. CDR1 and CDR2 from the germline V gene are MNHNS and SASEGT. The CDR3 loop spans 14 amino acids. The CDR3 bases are TGTGCCAGCAGTGAGAGGGGGGTGAACACTGAAGCTTTCTTT. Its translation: CASSERGVNTEAFF.

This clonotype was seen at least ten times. CDR3 protein: CSVERFKGANEQFF. The CDR3 DNA follows: TGCAGCGTTGAAAGATTTAAGGGGGCCAATGAGCAGTTCTTC. The chain combines TRBV29-1 with TRBJ2-1, with 7 bases identical to TRBD1. V lost 2 bases to trimming and J lost 6 bases; unmatched junction nucleotides: 7. Germline V CDR1 and CDR2: SQVTM, ANQGSEA. This CDR3 has 14 amino acids.

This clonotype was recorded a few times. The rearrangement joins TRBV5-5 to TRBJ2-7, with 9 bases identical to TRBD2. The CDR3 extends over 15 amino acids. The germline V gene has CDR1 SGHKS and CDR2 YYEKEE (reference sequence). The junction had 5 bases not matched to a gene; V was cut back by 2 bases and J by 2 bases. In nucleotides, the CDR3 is TGTGCCAGCAGCTTAGCGGGGGGTAACCCCTACGAGCAGTACTTC. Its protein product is CASSLAGGNPYEQYF.

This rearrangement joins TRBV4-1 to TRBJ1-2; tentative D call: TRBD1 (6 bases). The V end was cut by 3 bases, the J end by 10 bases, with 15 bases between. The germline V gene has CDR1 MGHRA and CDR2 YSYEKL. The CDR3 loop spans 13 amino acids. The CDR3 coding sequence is TGCGCCAGCAGCCAGCTCCTCGACAGGTACTACACCTTC. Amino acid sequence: CASSQLLDRYYTF.

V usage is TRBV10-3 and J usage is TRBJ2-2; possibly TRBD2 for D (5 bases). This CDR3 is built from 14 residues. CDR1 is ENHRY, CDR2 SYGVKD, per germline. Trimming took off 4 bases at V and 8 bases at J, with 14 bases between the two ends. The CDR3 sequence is CAISVSWRSGELFF. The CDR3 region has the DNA TGTGCCATCAGTGTCTCGTGGAGGAGTGGGGAGCTGTTTTTT.

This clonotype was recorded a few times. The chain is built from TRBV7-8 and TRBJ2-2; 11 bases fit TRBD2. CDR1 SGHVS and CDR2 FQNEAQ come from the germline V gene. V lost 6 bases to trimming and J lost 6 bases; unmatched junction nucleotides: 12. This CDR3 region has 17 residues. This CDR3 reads CASRRTSGRIWAGELFF. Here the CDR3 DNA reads TGTGCCAGCAGACGGACTAGCGGGCGAATCTGGGCCGGGGAGCTGTTTTTT.

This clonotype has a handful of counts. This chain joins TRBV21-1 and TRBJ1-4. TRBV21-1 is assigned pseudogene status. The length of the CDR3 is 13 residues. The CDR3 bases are TGTGCCAGCAGCAAAGTCCAGCGACAAAAACTGTTTTTT. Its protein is CASSKVQRQKLFF.

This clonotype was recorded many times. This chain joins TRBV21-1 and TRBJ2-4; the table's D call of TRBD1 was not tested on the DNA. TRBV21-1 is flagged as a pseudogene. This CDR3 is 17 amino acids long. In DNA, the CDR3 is TGTGCCAGCAGCAAAGAGGCCCACAGGGCTTCCAAAAACATTCAGTACTTC. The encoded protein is CASSKEAHRASKNIQYF.

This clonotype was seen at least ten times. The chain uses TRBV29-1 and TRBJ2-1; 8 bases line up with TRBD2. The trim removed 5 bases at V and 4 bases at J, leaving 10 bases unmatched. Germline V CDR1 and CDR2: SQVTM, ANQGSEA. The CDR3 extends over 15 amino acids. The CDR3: CSVSGGLAAYNEQFF. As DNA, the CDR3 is TGCAGCGTTTCGGGAGGGCTAGCGGCTTACAATGAGCAGTTCTTC.

The CDR3 spells CASSLNSGAQETQYF. The CDR3, as DNA: TGTGCCAGCAGCTTAAATAGCGGGGCGCAAGAGACCCAGTACTTC. The rearrangement uses TRBV7-9 and TRBJ2-5, with 8 bases fitting TRBD2. V gave up 2 bases and J gave up 2 bases; unmatched junction bases: 4. The CDR3 loop spans 15 amino acids. Per the germline V gene, CDR1 is SEHNR and CDR2 is FQNEAQ (reference sequence).

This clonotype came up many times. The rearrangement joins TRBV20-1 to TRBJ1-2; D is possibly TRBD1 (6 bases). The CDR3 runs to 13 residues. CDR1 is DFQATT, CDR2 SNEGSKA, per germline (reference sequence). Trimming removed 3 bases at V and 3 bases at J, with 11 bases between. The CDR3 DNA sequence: TGCAGTGCTAGTCGGGACACCTACTATGGCTACACCTTC. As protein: CSASRDTYYGYTF.

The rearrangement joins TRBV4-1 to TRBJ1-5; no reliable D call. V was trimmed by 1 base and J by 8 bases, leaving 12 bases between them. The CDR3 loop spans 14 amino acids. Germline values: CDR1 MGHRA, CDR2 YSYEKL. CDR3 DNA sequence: TGCGCCAGCAGCCAAGGTTATGCGGTGGAGCCCCAGCATTTT. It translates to CASSQGYAVEPQHF.

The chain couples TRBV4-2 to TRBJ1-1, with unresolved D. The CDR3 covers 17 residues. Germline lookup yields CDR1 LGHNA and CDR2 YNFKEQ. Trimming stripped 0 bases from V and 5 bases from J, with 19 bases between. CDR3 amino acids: CASSQDKGGSGGTEAFF. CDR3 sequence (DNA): TGTGCCAGCAGCCAAGATAAGGGAGGGTCAGGAGGGACTGAAGCTTTCTTT.

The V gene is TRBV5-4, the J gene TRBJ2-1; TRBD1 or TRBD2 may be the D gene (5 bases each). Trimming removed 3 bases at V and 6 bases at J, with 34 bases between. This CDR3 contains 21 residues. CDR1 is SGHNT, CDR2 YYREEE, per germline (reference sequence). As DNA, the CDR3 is TGTGCCAGCAGCTCCCCCCACCCGGGGTCAGGGTGGGGGTCACGAGGCAATGAGCAGTTCTTC. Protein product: CASSSPHPGSGWGSRGNEQFF.

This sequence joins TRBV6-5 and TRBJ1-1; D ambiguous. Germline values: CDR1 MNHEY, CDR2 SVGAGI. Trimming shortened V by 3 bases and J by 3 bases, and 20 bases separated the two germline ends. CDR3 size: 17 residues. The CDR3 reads CASSYRRVQPTDTEAFF. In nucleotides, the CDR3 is TGTGCCAGCAGTTATAGGCGAGTCCAACCTACGGACACTGAAGCTTTCTTT.